A selection of T cell receptor beta chains follows, all from one sample in a study of blood T cells in healthy people across ages. MiXCR, run by TCRdb on the 5' RACE reads, gives a single entry per CDR3 protein. The sample shows about 540,000 distinct CDR3 sequences, around 24% of them seen only once. These same records also appear under a second study, on T cells of mothers and their children.

The sequenced sample consisted of blood. Receptors were obtained from a boy between 10 and 17 years old in good health. The CDR3 runs from the conserved cysteine through the conserved F or W. Each record gives: D gene, J gene, V gene, CDR3 length, clone size, CDR3 protein, CDR3 DNA. D genes are given only for firm matches. Clone size is shown for a subset of rows, as once, few, many or a class of expanded clone.

NA | TRBJ1-4 | TRBV5-1 | 13 | few | CASSLRTNEKLFF | TGCGCCAGCAGCTTGAGAACTAATGAAAAACTGTTTTTT
NA | TRBJ2-1 | TRBV4-1 | 14 | few | CASSQESGRGEQFF | TGCGCCAGCAGCCAAGAAAGCGGGCGGGGTGAGCAGTTCTTC
TRBD1 | TRBJ2-7 | TRBV11-2 | 15 | few | CASSSGQGPTYEQYF | TGTGCCAGCAGCTCCGGACAGGGACCTACCTACGAGCAGTACTTC
TRBD2 | TRBJ2-7 | TRBV7-8 | 15 | few | CASSFPPGGGYEQYF | TGTGCCAGCAGCTTCCCTCCGGGCGGGGGCTACGAGCAGTACTTC
NA | TRBJ2-5 | TRBV7-9 | 13 | few | CASDRSGASPLHF | TGTGCCAGTGATCGGTCGGGGGCCTCCCCATTGCACTTC
TRBD1 | TRBJ1-1 | TRBV5-4 | 17 | NA | CASSRWDRARANTEAFF | TGTGCCAGCAGCCGATGGGACAGGGCTAGGGCCAACACTGAAGCTTTCTTT
TRBD1 | TRBJ2-5 | TRBV12-3/TRBV12-4 | 12 | NA | CATSTGAETQYF | TGTGCCACCTCAACAGGGGCAGAGACCCAGTACTTC
NA | TRBJ2-1 | TRBV24-1 | 14 | NA | CATSDLKEYNEQFF | TGTGCCACCAGTGATTTGAAAGAATACAATGAGCAGTTCTTC
NA | TRBJ2-1 | TRBV6-5 | 14 | few | CASSYVRAGNEQFF | TGTGCCAGCAGTTACGTCAGGGCTGGCAATGAGCAGTTCTTC
TRBD2 | TRBJ2-1 | TRBV7-9 | 15 | NA | CASSRTSGSKDEQFF | TGTGCCAGCAGCCGGACTAGCGGGAGCAAGGATGAGCAGTTCTTC
TRBD1 | TRBJ2-3 | TRBV7-2 | 15 | few | CASSPRQGGADTQYF | TGTGCCAGCAGCCCACGACAGGGGGGAGCAGATACGCAGTATTTT